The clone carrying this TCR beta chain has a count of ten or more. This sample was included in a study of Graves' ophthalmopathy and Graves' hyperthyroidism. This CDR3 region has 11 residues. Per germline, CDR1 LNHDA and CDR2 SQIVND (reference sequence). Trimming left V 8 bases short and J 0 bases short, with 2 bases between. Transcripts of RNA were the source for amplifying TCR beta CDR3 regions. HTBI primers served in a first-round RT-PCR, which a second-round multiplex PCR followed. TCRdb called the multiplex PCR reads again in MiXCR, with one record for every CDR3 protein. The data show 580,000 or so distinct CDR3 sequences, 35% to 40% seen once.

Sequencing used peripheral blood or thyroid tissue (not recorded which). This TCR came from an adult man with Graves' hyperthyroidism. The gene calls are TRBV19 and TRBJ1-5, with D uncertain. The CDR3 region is CASGSNQPQHF. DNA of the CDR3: TGTGCCAGTGGTAGCAATCAGCCCCAGCATTTT.